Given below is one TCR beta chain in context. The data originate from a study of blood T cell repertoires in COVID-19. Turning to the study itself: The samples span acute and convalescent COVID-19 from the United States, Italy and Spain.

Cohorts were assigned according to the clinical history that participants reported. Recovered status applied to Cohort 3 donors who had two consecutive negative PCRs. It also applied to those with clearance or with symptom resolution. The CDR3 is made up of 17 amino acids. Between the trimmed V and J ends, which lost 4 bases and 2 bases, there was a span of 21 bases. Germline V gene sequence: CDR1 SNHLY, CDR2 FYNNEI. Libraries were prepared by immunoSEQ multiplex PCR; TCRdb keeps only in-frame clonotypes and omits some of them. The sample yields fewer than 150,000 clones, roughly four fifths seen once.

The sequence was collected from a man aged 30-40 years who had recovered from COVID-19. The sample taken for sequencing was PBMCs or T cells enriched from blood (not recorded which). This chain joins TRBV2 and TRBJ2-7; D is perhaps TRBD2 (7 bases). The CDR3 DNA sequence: TGTGCCAGCAGTGGAAGCTCCGACGGGGGGCCCCCCTACGAGCAGTACTTC. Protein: CASSGSSDGGPPYEQYF.